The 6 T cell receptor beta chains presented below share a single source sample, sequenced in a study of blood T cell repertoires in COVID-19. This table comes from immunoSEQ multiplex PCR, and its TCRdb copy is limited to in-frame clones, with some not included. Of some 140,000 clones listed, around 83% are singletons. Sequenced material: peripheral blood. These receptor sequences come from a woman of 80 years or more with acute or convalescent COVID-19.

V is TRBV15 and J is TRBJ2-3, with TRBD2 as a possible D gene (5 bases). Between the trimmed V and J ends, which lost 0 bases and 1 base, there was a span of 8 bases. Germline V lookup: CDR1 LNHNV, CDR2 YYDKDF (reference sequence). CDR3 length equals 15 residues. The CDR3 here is CATSRDGGGTDTQYF. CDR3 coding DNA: TGTGCCACCAGCAGAGATGGAGGTGGCACAGATACGCAGTATTTT.

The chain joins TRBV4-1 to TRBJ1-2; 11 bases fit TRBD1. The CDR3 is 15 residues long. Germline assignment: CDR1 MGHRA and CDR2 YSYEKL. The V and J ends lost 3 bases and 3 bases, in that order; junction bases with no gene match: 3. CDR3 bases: TGCGCCAGCAGCCAGAGGGACAGGGGGGACTATGGCTACACCTTC. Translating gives CASSQRDRGDYGYTF.

CDR3 protein: CASSSTGDTDTQYF. CDR3 bases: TGTGCCAGCAGTTCAACAGGCGACACAGATACGCAGTATTTT. The chain uses TRBV6-5 and TRBJ2-3; a possible D gene is TRBD1 (5 bases). Germline V gene lookup returns CDR1 MNHEY and CDR2 SVGAGI. Trimming took 4 bases from V and 2 from J, leaving 10 bases between them. The length of the CDR3 is 14 residues.

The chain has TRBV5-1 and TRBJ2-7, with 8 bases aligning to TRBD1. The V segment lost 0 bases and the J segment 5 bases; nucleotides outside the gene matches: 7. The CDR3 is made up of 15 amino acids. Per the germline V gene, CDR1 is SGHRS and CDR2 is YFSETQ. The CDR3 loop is CASSLGAGGIDEQYF. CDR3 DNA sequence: TGCGCCAGCAGCTTGGGAGCAGGGGGCATCGACGAGCAGTACTTC.

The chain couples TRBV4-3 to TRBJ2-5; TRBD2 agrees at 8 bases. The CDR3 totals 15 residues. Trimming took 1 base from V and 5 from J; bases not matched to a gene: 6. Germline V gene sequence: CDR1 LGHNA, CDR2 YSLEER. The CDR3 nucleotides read TGCGCCAGCAGCCAAGTAGCGGGGTTCGCGGAGACCCAGTACTTC. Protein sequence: CASSQVAGFAETQYF.

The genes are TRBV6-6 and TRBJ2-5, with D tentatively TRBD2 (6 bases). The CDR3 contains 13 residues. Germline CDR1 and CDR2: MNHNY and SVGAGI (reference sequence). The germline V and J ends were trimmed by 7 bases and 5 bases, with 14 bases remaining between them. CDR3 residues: CASIRGIMETQYF. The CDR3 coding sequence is TGTGCCAGCATCCGGGGGATTATGGAGACCCAGTACTTC.